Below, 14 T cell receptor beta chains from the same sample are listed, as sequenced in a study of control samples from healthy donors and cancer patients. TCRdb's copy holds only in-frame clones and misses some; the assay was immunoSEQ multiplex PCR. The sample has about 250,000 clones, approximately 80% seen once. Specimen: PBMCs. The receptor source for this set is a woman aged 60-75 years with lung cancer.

The CDR3 loop reads CASSPRTGRNQPQHF. CDR3 coding DNA: TGTGCCAGCAGTCCACGGACAGGCCGAAATCAGCCCCAGCATTTT. The gene calls are TRBV28 and TRBJ1-5, with 7 bases aligning to TRBD1. V was pared by 5 bases and J by 4 bases, with 8 bases of the junction left unmatched. The CDR3 has 15 residues. The germline gives CDR1 MDHEN, CDR2 SYDVKM.

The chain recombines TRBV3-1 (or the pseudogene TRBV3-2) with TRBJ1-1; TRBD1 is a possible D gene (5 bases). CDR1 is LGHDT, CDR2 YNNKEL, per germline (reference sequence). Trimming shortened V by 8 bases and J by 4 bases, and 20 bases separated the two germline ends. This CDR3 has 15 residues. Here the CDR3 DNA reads TGTGCCAGCTCTTCCGGGACCATGGGTAGCACTGAAGCTTTCTTT. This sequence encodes CASSSGTMGSTEAFF.

The CDR3 spells CAWQVGEGNQPQHF. For the CDR3, the DNA is TGTGCCTGGCAAGTAGGGGAAGGGAATCAGCCCCAGCATTTT. This chain uses TRBV30 with TRBJ1-5; tentative D call: TRBD1 (5 bases). CDR1 is GTSNPN, CDR2 SVGIG, per germline (reference sequence). Trimming shortened V by 5 bases and J by 4 bases, and 15 bases separated the two germline ends. The CDR3 sequence is 14 residues long.

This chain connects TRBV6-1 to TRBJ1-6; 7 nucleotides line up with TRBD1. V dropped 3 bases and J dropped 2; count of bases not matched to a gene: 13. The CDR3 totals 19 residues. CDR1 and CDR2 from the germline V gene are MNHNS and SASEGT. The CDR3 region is CASSEARGGALTYNSPLHF. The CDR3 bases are TGTGCCAGCAGTGAGGCCAGGGGGGGGGCACTCACCTATAATTCACCCCTCCACTTT.

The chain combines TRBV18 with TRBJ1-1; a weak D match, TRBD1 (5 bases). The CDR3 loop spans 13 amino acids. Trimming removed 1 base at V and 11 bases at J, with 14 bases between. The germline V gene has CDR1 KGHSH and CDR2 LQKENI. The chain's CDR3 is CASSPRGGEEAFF. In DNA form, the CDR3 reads TGTGCCAGCTCACCACGGGGAGGGGAGGAGGCTTTCTTT.

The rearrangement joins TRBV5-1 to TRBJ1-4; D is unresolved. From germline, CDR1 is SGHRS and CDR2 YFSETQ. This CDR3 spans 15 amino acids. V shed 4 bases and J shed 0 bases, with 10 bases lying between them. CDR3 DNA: TGCGCCAGCAGCGTCAGAGGTCCAACTAATGAAAAACTGTTTTTT. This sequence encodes CASSVRGPTNEKLFF.

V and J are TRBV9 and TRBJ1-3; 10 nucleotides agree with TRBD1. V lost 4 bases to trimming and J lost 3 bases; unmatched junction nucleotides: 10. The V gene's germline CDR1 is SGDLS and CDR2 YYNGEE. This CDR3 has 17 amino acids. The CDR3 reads CASSNGPGQGFGNTIYF. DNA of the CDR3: TGTGCCAGCAGCAACGGGCCGGGACAGGGGTTTGGAAACACCATATATTTT.

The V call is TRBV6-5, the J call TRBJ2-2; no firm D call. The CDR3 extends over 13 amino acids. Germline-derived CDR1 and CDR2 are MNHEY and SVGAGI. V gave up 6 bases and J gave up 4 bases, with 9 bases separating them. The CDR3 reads CASRGSFTGELFF. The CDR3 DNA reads TGTGCCAGCAGGGGGTCGTTCACCGGGGAGCTGTTTTTT.

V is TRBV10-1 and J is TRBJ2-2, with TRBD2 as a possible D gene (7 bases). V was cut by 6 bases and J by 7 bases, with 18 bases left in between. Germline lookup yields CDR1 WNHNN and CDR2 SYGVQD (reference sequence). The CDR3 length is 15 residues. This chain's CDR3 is CASRPDGGLSGELFF. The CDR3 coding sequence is TGCGCCAGCAGGCCTGACGGGGGGCTAAGCGGGGAGCTGTTTTTT.

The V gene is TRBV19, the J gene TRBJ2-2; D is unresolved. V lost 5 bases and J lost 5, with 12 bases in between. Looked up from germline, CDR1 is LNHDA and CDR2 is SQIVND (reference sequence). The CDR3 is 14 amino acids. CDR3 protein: CASSALSGTGELFF. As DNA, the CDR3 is TGTGCCAGTAGTGCCCTGTCTGGGACCGGGGAGCTGTTTTTT.

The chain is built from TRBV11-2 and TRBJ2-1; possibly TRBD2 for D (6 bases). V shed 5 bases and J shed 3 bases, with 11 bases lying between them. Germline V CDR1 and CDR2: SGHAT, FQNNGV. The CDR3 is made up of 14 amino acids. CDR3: CASSLGTVYNEQFF. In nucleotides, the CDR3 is TGTGCCAGCAGCCTCGGGACTGTCTACAATGAGCAGTTCTTC. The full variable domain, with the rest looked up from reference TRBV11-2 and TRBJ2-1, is EAGVAQSPRYKIIEKRQSVAFWCNPISGHATLYWYQQILGQGPKLLIQFQNNGVVDDSQLPKDRFSAERLKGVDSTLKIQPAKLEDSAVYLCASSLGTVYNEQFFGPGTRLTVL.

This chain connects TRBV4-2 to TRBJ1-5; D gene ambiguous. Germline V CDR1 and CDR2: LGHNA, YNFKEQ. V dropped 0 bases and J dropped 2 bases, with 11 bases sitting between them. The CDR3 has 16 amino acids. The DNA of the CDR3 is TGTGCCAGCAGCCAAGAAGAGGGTACGCGCAATCAGCCCCAGCATTTT. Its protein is CASSQEEGTRNQPQHF.

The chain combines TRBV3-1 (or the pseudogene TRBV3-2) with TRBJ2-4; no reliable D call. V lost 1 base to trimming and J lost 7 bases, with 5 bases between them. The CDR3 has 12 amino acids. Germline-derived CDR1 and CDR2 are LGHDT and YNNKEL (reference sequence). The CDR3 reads CASSQVGNIQYF. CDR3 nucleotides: TGTGCCAGCAGCCAAGTCGGCAACATTCAGTACTTC.

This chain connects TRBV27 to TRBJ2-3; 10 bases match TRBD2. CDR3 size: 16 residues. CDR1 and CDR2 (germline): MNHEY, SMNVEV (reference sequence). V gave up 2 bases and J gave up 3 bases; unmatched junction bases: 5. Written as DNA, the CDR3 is TGTGCCAGCAGTTTAACGCGGGGACTAGCGACAGATACGCAGTATTTT. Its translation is CASSLTRGLATDTQYF.